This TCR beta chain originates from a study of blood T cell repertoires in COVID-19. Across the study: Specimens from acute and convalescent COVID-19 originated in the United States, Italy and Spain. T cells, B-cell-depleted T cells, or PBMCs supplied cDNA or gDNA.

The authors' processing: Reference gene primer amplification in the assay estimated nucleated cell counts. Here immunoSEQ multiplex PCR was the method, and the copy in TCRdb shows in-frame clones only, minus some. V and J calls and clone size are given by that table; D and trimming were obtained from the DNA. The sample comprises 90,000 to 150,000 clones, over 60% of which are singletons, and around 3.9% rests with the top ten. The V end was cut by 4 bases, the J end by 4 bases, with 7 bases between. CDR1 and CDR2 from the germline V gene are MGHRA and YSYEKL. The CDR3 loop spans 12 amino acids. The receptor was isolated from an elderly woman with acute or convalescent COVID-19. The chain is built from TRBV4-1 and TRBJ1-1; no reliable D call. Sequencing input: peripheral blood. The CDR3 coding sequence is TGCGCCAGCAGCCGAGGAGGCACTGAAGCTTTCTTT. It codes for CASSRGGTEAFF.